These 18 T cell receptor beta chains were all obtained from the same sample, sequenced in a study of blood T cell repertoires in COVID-19. Generated by immunoSEQ multiplex PCR, the TCRdb table keeps only in-frame clones and is missing some. The data show just under 85,000 clones, 83% seen once. The sequenced sample consisted of peripheral blood. Receptors were obtained from an elderly woman with acute or convalescent COVID-19.

This chain uses TRBV3-1 (or the pseudogene TRBV3-2) with TRBJ2-2; 10 bases fit TRBD2. Germline values: CDR1 LGHDT, CDR2 YNNKEL (reference sequence). V was pared by 2 bases and J by 5 bases, with 11 bases of the junction left unmatched. This CDR3 is built from 18 residues. In DNA, the CDR3 is TGTGCCAGCAGCCAATTTGTTCTAGCGGGAGACGTTACCGGGGAGCTGTTTTTT. It encodes CASSQFVLAGDVTGELFF.

The chain links TRBV24-1 to TRBJ1-2, with 8 bases aligning to TRBD1. This CDR3 spans 13 amino acids. Germline V gene lookup returns CDR1 KGHDR and CDR2 SFDVKD. V lost 7 bases to trimming and J lost 9 bases; unmatched junction nucleotides: 9. In DNA, the CDR3 is TGTGCCACCAGCCCCCCAGGGGGCATCAGCTACACCTTC. Translated: CATSPPGGISYTF.

The rearrangement links TRBV11-3 to TRBJ2-1; 9 bases are a match to TRBD2. CDR3 length: 16 amino acids. The germline V gene has CDR1 SGHNT and CDR2 YENEEA. The ends lost 4 bases at V and 2 bases at J; junction bases unmatched: 6. CDR3 coding DNA: TGTGCCAGCAGCTCCGGGGGACTAGCCACCTACAATGAGCAGTTCTTC. It codes for CASSSGGLATYNEQFF.

In its sample, this clone was seen a few times. The chain combines TRBV5-6 with TRBJ2-7; tentatively, D is TRBD2 (7 bases). CDR3 length: 17 residues. V gave up 0 bases and J gave up 0 bases, with 16 bases separating them. CDR1 is SGHDT and CDR2 is YYEEEE in the germline V gene. This CDR3 reads CASSLVGAGETSYEQYF. In nucleotides, the CDR3 is TGTGCCAGCAGCTTGGTGGGGGCGGGGGAAACCTCCTACGAGCAGTACTTC.

The chain uses TRBV6-6 and TRBJ2-1; TRBD2 matches at 8 bases. Germline lookup yields CDR1 MNHNY and CDR2 SVGAGI (reference sequence). The CDR3 runs 16 residues. The V gene end was trimmed by 7 bases and the J gene end by 6 bases; junction bases not matched to a gene: 14. The chain's CDR3 is CASMHRGLGSGNEQFF. The CDR3 nucleotides are TGTGCCAGCATGCATAGGGGACTAGGGTCGGGCAATGAGCAGTTCTTC.

This clone showed up just a few times. The chain couples TRBV5-1 to TRBJ2-3, with D possibly matching TRBD2 (6 bases). CDR3 size: 16 residues. CDR1 and CDR2 from the germline V gene are SGHRS and YFSETQ. The V gene lost 4 bases and the J gene lost 2 bases, with 17 bases spanning the gap. CDR3 region: CASSGGTDRTTDTQYF. DNA of the CDR3: TGCGCCAGCAGCGGAGGGACGGACCGAACCACAGATACGCAGTATTTT.

The chain carries TRBV7-3 and TRBJ1-6, with D uncertain. CDR1 SGHTA and CDR2 FQGTGA come from the germline V gene. V was clipped by 2 bases and J by 8 bases, with 7 bases between them. The CDR3 covers 13 residues. The CDR3 DNA reads TGTGCCAGCAGCTTATCGGGTGATTCACCCCTCCACTTT. It codes for CASSLSGDSPLHF.

The chain combines TRBV7-9 with TRBJ2-1, with 7 bases fitting TRBD2. This CDR3 is built from 16 residues. V lost 5 bases to trimming and J lost 4 bases; unmatched junction nucleotides: 11. Per germline, CDR1 SEHNR and CDR2 FQNEAQ (reference sequence). The CDR3 sequence is CASSPFAGETYNEQFF. CDR3 in DNA: TGTGCCAGCAGCCCCTTCGCGGGAGAGACTTACAATGAGCAGTTCTTC.

The chain recombines TRBV6-6 with TRBJ2-5, with a weak D call TRBD1 (5 bases). This CDR3 comprises 16 residues. Trimming cost V 2 bases and J 3 bases, with 16 bases left between them. Germline V CDR1 and CDR2: MNHNY, SVGAGI (reference sequence). The CDR3 here is CASSYPPQGMEETQYF. Here the CDR3 DNA reads TGTGCCAGCAGTTACCCCCCGCAGGGAATGGAAGAGACCCAGTACTTC.

The chain employs TRBV11-2 and TRBJ2-5, with D possibly being TRBD1 (6 bases). Trimming shortened V by 9 bases and J by 2 bases, and 10 bases separated the two germline ends. The CDR3 totals 12 residues. CDR1 SGHAT and CDR2 FQNNGV come from the germline V gene. This chain's CDR3 is CASNGQQETQYF. The DNA for the CDR3 is TGTGCCAGTAACGGACAGCAAGAGACCCAGTACTTC.

This sequence joins TRBV7-6 and TRBJ2-1, with 9 bases aligning to TRBD2. Germline V gives CDR1 SGHVS, CDR2 FNYEAQ. The CDR3 contains 17 residues. V lost 5 bases and J lost 3; bases outside the gene matches: 11. The CDR3 DNA reads as TGTGCCAGCAGCCAAATGGCGGCTAGCGGGAACTACAATGAGCAGTTCTTC. It specifies CASSQMAASGNYNEQFF.

This chain joins TRBV6-2 or TRBV6-3 and TRBJ2-6, with 9 bases lining up with TRBD1. The germline gives CDR1 MNHEY, CDR2 SVGEGT. V lost 0 bases to trimming and J lost 0 bases; unmatched junction nucleotides: 9. The CDR3 runs 20 residues. CDR3 sequence: CASSYSPPGQGISGANVLTF. The DNA for the CDR3 is TGTGCCAGCAGTTACTCACCTCCGGGACAGGGAATCTCTGGGGCCAACGTCCTGACTTTC.

The V gene is TRBV5-1, the J gene TRBJ2-2, with a tentative D call TRBD1 (5 bases). The CDR3 consists of 16 residues. Germline CDR1 is SGHRS and CDR2 is YFSETQ. The ends were cut back, 0 bases at V and 2 bases at J, with 11 bases in the middle. The CDR3 DNA reads as TGCGCCAGCAGCTTGGGACAGCAGAGAAACACCGGGGAGCTGTTTTTT. Encoded protein: CASSLGQQRNTGELFF.

The V call is TRBV6-5, the J call TRBJ2-5; 8 bases align to TRBD1. CDR3 size: 13 residues. Germline V lookup: CDR1 MNHEY, CDR2 SVGAGI. V shed 6 bases and J 5 bases; nucleotides not matched to a gene: 5. Here the CDR3 reads CASSQGQEETQYF. CDR3 bases: TGTGCCAGCAGCCAGGGACAGGAGGAGACCCAGTACTTC.

V gene TRBV19 combines with J gene TRBJ2-1, with 10 bases fitting TRBD2. Unmatched junction bases numbered 7, after V lost 6 bases and J lost 14 bases. Per the germline V gene, CDR1 is LNHDA and CDR2 is SQIVND (reference sequence). The CDR3 has 12 amino acids. The CDR3 here is CASRSPGTSEFF. The CDR3 bases are TGTGCCAGTAGAAGCCCCGGGACTAGCGAGTTCTTC.

The chain combines TRBV5-6 with TRBJ2-2; 10 bases align to TRBD2. CDR1 is SGHDT, CDR2 YYEEEE, per germline. Trimming removed 4 bases from V and 1 base from J; junction bases left unmatched: 10. The CDR3 length is 18 residues. The CDR3 is CASSLREASGGNTGELFF. In DNA, the CDR3 is TGTGCCAGCAGCCTACGCGAGGCTAGCGGGGGGAACACCGGGGAGCTGTTTTTT. Full variable domain (remainder filled in from reference TRBV5-6 and TRBJ2-2): DAGVTQSPTHLIKTRGQQVTLRCSPKSGHDTVSWYQQALGQGPQFIFQYYEEEERQRGNFPDRFSGHQFPNYSSELNVNALLLGDSALYLCASSLREASGGNTGELFFGEGSRLTVL.

The chain recombines TRBV5-1 with TRBJ2-1; 7 bases are a match to TRBD1. This CDR3 is built from 14 residues. J was trimmed by 9 bases and V by 0 bases; bases with no gene match: 6. The germline gives CDR1 SGHRS, CDR2 YFSETQ. CDR3 bases: TGCGCCAGCAGCTTGGAAGTGACAGGGATTGAGCAGTTCTTC. Its translation is CASSLEVTGIEQFF.

This clone occurred once. This chain joins TRBV7-2 and TRBJ2-5, with a tentative D call TRBD2 (7 bases). The V and J ends lost 5 bases and 1 base respectively, with 14 bases between them. This CDR3 spans 15 amino acids. Germline values: CDR1 SGHTA, CDR2 FQGNSA. The CDR3 DNA reads TGTGCCAGCAGCCGCGCCGGGGGGCCCCAAGAGACCCAGTACTTC. Its translation is CASSRAGGPQETQYF.